What follows describes a single T cell receptor beta chain. Its target is not known. This sample is drawn from a study of cytomegalovirus exposure and HLA in healthy donors. Study context: Across some 400 genotyped donors, about 86% landed in the Caucasian-associated ancestry cluster. Study findings and constraints: It was reported that TCR beta sequences correctly inferred the HLA-A and HLA-B alleles for most subjects. A later analysis reportedly found fewer N-insertions in an Asian-associated ancestry cluster than the roughly 670-donor mean. According to a later analysis, most TCR beta chains associated with CMV appeared HLA-restricted.

This CDR3 comprises 15 residues. The ends were cut back, 0 bases at V and 0 bases at J, with 6 bases in the middle. The germline V gene has CDR1 GTSNPN and CDR2 SVGIG (reference sequence). It was with 60 Vbeta and 13 Jbeta primers that the PCR ran. Sequencing used immunoSEQ multiplex PCR; TCRdb keeps in-frame clones, though not all of them. The sample has 150,000 to 200,000 clones; about four fifths are singletons. This sequence was found in a young man in good health and CMV-seronegative. Sequenced material: PBMCs. The rearrangement links TRBV30 to TRBJ2-6; D call uncertain. The chain's CDR3 is CAWSVLLSGANVLTF. The CDR3 DNA is TGTGCCTGGAGTGTACTGCTCTCTGGGGCCAACGTCCTGACTTTC.